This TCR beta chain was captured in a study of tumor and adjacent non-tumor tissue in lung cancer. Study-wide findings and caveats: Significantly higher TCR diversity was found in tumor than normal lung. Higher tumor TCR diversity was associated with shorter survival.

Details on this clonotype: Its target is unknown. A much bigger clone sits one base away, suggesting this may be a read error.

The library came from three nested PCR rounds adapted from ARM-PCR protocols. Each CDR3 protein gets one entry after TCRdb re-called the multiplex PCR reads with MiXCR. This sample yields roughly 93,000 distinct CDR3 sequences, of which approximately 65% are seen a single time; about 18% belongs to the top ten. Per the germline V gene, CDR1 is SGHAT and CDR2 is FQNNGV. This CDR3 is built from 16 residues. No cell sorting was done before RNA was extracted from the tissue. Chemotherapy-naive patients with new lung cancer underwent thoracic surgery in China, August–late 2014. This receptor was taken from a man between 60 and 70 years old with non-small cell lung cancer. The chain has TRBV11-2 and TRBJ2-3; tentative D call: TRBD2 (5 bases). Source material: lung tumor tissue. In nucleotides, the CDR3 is TGTGACAGCAGCTTGGGATTCTCCGGGGACACAGATACGCAGTATTTT. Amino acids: CDSSLGFSGDTDTQYF.